The sequence of this T cell receptor beta chain was determined in a study of T cell responses to AZD1222 COVID-19 vaccine. Study results and caveats: Close to half of all spike-specific TCRs reportedly target regions of the variants that are unmutated.

Assay used: immunoSEQ multiplex PCR; TCRdb lists only in-frame clones, some missing. This table holds some 92,000 clones, roughly nine tenths found once. Of note for this clone: As yet, its antigen is unknown.

The sequence was collected from an adult in good health. Sequenced here: peripheral blood, sampled on day 0 of AZD1222 vaccination.

CDR3 bases: TGTGCCAGCAGCCATGGCGTTTACTCTGGAAACACCATATATTTT. Its protein product is CASSHGVYSGNTIYF. The chain has TRBV3-1 (or the pseudogene TRBV3-2) and TRBJ1-3; D remains unclear. Deletions cut 3 bases from V and 0 bases from J, with 9 bases between. The germline V gene has CDR1 LGHDT and CDR2 YNNKEL (reference sequence). The CDR3 consists of 15 residues.